This note documents a single T cell receptor beta chain sequence. The specificity of this receptor is unknown. Base qualities are not recorded, but no much larger clone differs from it by a single base. The library was built by means of 5' RACE. Sequencing took place on a NextSeq 500. To correct for sequencing error and PCR bias, the TCR library protocol tagged individual cDNA molecules with unique molecular identifiers. Both TCR alpha and beta chains were sequenced, and tight co-correlation was observed between alpha and beta sequence abundances in each sample. In the paper's pipeline: V gene, J gene and CDR3 annotation of TCR sequences was performed with Decombinator V4. Expanded TCRs were defined as changing significantly between any two time points under a Poisson model with p below 0.0001. TCR abundances were normalised to the total number of TCRs sequenced per sample and expressed as counts per million. TRAV1-2 paired with TRAJ12, TRAJ20 or TRAJ33 defined MAIT TCRs, while TRAV10 paired with TRAJ18 defined iNKT TCRs. VDJdb, accessed on 1 November 2021, was searched for TCRs annotated for CMV, EBV and SARS-CoV-2, and TCRs annotated for more than one antigen were excluded. TCRdb took the public reads, trimmed them with fastp at Q25, ran MiXCR for clone calling and kept in-frame beta chains. Each entry is one CDR3 protein sequence, shown with its most common DNA and genes. The V and J calls were not made by the authors but by TCRdb's processing. This sample has 70,000 to 90,000 distinct CDR3 sequences in its table, and about an eighth of those were observed once. The ten largest make up around 3.7% of the sample.

This sample is part of a study of early T cells in non-severe SARS-CoV-2 infection (dated by TCRdb to the early 2020s). As for the study more broadly: Because TCR sequencing was done on bulk RNA from unsorted whole blood, the alpha and beta chains could not be paired.

The CDR3 runs 15 residues from the cysteine to the phenylalanine. The sequence is cut down to CDR3 DNA, 45 bases in frame from base 1. V loses 5 bases, J loses 1 base, and the germline ends lie 14 bases apart. The study was a case-control design nested within a healthcare worker cohort in London, UK, with weekly nasopharyngeal swab PCR tests and blood sampling. Healthcare workers were recruited between 23 and 31 March 2020, during the week of the UK lockdown, and were followed weekly for up to about 15 weeks. Study-wide findings and limitations: Matching against VDJdb was skewed toward anti-spike CD8 responses, likely underestimated virus-specific expansions, and missed private and CD4 specificities.

This clonotype was sampled from an adult who was a healthcare worker with PCR-confirmed SARS-CoV-2 infection or an uninfected control (not recorded which). The specimen sequenced was whole blood. The sequence links TRBV12-3 or TRBV12-4 to TRBJ2-5, with a weak D call of TRBD1 (6 bases match). The DNA reads as follows: TGTGCCAGCAGTCCCCGGGGACACTCCCAAGAGACCCAGTACTTC. This encodes CASSPRGHSQETQYF.